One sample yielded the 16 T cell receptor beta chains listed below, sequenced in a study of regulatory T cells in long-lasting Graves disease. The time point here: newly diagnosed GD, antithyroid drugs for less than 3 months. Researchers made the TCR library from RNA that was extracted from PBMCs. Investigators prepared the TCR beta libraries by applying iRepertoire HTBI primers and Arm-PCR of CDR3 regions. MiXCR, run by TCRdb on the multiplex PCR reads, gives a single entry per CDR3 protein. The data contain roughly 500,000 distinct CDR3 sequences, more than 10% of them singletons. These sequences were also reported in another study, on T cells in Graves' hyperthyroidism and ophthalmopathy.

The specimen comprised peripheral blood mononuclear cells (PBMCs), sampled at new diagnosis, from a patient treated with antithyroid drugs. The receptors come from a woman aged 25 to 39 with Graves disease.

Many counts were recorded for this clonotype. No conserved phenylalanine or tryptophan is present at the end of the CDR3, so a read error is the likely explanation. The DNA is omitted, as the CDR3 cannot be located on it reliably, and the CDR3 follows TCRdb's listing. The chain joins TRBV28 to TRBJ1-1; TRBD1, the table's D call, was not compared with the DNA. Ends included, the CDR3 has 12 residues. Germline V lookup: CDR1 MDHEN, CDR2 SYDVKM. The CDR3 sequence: CATSTLGPLVPI.

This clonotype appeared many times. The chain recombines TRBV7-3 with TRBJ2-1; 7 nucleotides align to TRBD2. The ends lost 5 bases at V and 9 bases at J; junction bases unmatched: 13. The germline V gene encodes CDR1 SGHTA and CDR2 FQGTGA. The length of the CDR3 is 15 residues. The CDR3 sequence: CASSRAGRGGGEQFF. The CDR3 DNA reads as TGTGCCAGCAGCCGGGCGGGGAGAGGCGGGGGTGAGCAGTTCTTC. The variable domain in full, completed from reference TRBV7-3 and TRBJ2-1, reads GAGVSQTPSNKVTEKGKYVELRCDPISGHTALYWYRQSLGQGPEFLIYFQGTGAADDSGLPNDRFFAVRPEGSVSTLKIQRTERGDSAVYLCASSRAGRGGGEQFFGPGTRLTVL.

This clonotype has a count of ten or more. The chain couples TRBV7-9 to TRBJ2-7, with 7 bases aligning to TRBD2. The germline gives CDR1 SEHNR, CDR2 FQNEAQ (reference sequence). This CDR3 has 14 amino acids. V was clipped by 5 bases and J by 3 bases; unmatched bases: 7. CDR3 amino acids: CASSSPRGDYEQYF. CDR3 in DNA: TGTGCCAGCAGCAGCCCCCGGGGGGACTACGAGCAGTACTTC.

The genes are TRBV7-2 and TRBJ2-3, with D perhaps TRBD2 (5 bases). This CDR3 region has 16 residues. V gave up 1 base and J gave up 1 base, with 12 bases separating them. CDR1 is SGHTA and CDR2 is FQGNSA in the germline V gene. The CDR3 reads CASSLVGGWGTDTQYF. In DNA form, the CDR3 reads TGTGCCAGCAGCTTAGTAGGCGGGTGGGGCACAGATACGCAGTATTTT.

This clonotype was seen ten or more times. The CDR3 here is CASSLTRGDYEQYF. CDR3 nucleotides: TGTGCCAGCAGCTTAACGAGGGGAGACTACGAGCAGTACTTC. The V gene is TRBV11-2, the J gene TRBJ2-7; D may correspond to TRBD1 or TRBD2 (5 bases each). The V end was cut by 2 bases, the J end by 3 bases, with 11 bases between. In germline, CDR1 is SGHAT, CDR2 FQNNGV. The CDR3 has 14 amino acids.

Here the CDR3 reads CASSLRQGRSYEQYF. DNA for the CDR3: TGTGCCAGCAGTTTACGACAGGGACGCTCCTACGAGCAGTACTTC. The gene calls are TRBV6-5 and TRBJ2-7; 7 positions match TRBD1. Germline lookup yields CDR1 MNHEY and CDR2 SVGAGI. This CDR3 has 15 residues. V shed 4 bases, J shed 0 bases, and the junction held 6 bases outside the gene matches.

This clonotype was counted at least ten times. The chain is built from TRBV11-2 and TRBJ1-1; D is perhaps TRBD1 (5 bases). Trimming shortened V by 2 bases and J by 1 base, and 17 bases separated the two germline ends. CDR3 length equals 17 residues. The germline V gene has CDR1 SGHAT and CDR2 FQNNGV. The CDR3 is CASSLNSGGVRNTEAFF. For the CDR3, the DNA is TGTGCCAGCAGCTTAAATTCGGGGGGTGTTCGGAACACTGAAGCTTTCTTT.

The CDR3 nucleotides are TGCAGCGTCCCCCAGGGGGAAAAACTGTTTTTT. It yields the protein CSVPQGEKLFF. V and J are TRBV29-1 and TRBJ1-4; D perhaps matches TRBD1 (6 bases). Germline V gene data show CDR1 as SQVTM and CDR2 as ANQGSEA. Trimming removed 6 bases from V and 8 bases from J, with 10 bases in between. The CDR3 length is 11 residues.

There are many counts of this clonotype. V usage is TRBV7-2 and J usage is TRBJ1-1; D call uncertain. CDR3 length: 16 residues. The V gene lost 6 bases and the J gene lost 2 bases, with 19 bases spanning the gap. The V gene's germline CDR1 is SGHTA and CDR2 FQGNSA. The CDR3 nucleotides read TGTGCCAGCAGGATGAACTTGAGGGTAGCTAACACTGAAGCTTTCTTT. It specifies CASRMNLRVANTEAFF.

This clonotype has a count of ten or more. The CDR3 is CASRREGAGSGANVLTF. In DNA, the CDR3 is TGTGCCAGCAGGAGGGAAGGGGCGGGCTCTGGGGCCAACGTCCTGACTTTC. This sequence joins TRBV2 and TRBJ2-6, with D perhaps assigned TRBD1 or TRBD2 (5 bases each). This CDR3 region has 17 residues. Germline assignment: CDR1 SNHLY and CDR2 FYNNEI. V was shortened by 6 bases and J by 0 bases, with 15 bases between the two germline ends.

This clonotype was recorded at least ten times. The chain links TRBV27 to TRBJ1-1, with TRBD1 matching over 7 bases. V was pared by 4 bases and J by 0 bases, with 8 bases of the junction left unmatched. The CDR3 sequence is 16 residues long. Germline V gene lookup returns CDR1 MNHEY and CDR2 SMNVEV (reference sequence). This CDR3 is CASSSLGQVLNTEAFF. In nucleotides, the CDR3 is TGTGCCAGCAGTTCTCTCGGACAGGTTTTGAACACTGAAGCTTTCTTT.

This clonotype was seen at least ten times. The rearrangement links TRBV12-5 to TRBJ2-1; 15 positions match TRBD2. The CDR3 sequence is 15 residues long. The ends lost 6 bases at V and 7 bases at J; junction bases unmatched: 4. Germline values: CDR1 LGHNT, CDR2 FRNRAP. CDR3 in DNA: TGTGCTAGTGGCCCGGGGACTAGCGGGAGGAATGAGCAGTTCTTC. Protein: CASGPGTSGRNEQFF.

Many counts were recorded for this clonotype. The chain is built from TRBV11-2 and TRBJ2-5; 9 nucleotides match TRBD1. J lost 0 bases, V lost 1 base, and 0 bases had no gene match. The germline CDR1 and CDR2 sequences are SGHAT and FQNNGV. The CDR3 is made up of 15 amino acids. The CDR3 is CASSLGDRDQETQYF. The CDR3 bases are TGTGCCAGCAGCTTAGGGGACAGGGACCAAGAGACCCAGTACTTC.

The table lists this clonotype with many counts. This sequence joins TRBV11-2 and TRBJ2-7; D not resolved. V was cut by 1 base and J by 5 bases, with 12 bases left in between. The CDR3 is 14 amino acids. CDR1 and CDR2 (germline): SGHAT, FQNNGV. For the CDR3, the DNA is TGTGCCAGCAGCTTAGTATTTCTGGGCCACGAGCAGTACTTC. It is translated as CASSLVFLGHEQYF.

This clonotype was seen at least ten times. The CDR3 bases are TGTGCCACCAGTGATAATAAGGGGAGTTCTGAAGCTTTCTTT. This gives the protein CATSDNKGSSEAFF. The chain carries TRBV24-1 and TRBJ1-1, with D perhaps matching TRBD1 (5 bases). The germline gives CDR1 KGHDR, CDR2 SFDVKD. V lost 3 bases and J lost 6, with 13 bases in between. There are 14 residues in the CDR3.

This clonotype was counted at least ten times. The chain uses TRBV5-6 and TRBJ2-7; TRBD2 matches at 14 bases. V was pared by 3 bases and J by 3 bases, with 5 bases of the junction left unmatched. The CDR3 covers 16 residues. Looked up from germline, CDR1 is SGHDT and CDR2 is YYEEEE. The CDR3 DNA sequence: TGTGCCAGCAGCTCTCTGACTAGCGGGAGGGTCTACGAGCAGTACTTC. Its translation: CASSSLTSGRVYEQYF.